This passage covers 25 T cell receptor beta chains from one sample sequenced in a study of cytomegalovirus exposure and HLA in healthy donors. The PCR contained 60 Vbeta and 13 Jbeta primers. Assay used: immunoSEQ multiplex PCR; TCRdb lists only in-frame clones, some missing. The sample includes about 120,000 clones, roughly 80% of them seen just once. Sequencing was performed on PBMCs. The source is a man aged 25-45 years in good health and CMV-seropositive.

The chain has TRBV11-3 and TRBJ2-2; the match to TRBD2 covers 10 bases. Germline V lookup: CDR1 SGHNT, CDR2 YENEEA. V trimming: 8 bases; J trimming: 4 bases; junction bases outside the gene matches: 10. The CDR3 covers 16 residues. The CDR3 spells CASRERAGGGTGELFF. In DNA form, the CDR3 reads TGTGCCAGCCGCGAGAGAGCGGGAGGGGGCACCGGGGAGCTGTTTTTT.

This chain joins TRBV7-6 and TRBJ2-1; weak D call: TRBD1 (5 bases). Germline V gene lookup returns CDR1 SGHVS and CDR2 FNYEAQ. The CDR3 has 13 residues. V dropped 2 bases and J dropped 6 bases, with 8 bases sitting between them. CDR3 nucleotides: TGTGCCAGCAGCTTACTTGGGGCCAATGAGCAGTTCTTC. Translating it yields CASSLLGANEQFF.

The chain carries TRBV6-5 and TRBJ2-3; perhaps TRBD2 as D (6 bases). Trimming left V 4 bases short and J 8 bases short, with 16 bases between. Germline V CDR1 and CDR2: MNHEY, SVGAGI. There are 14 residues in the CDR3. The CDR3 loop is CASSSSRLGGTQYF. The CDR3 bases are TGTGCCAGCAGTTCCTCTAGACTAGGAGGTACGCAGTATTTT.

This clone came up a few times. CDR3 coding DNA: TGTGCCAGCAGCCCTAGACGGACTACTAACTATGGCTACACCTTC. Translation gives CASSPRRTTNYGYTF. This sequence joins TRBV6-1 and TRBJ1-2, with D unclear. The V gene's germline CDR1 is MNHNS and CDR2 SASEGT. Trimming shortened V by 6 bases and J by 0 bases, and 14 bases separated the two germline ends. This CDR3 region has 15 residues.

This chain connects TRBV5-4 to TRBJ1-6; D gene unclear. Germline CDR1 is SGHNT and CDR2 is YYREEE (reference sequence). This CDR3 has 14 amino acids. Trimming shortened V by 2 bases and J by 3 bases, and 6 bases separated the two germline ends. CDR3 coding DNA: TGTGCCAGCAGCTTACTAGTCTATAATTCACCCCTCCACTTT. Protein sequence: CASSLLVYNSPLHF.

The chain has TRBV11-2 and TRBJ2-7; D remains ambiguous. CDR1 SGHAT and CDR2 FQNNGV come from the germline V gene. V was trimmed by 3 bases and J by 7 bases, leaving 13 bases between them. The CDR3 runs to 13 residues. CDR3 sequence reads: CASSLMVSREQYV. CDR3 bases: TGTGCCAGCAGCTTGATGGTCAGCCGGGAGCAGTACGTC.

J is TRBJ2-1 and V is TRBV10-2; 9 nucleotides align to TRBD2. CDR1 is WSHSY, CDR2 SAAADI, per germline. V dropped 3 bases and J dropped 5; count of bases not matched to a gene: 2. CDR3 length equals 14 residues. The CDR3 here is CASSDVAGDNEQFF. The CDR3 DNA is TGCGCCAGCAGTGATGTAGCGGGGGACAATGAGCAGTTCTTC.

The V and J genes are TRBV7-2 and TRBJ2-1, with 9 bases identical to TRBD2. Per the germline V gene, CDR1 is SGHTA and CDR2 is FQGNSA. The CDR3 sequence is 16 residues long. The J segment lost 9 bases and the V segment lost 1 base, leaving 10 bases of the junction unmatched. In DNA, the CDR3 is TGTGCCAGCAGCTTAGTTCCTAGCGGGAAAGGGGGTGAGCAGTTCTTC. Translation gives CASSLVPSGKGGEQFF.

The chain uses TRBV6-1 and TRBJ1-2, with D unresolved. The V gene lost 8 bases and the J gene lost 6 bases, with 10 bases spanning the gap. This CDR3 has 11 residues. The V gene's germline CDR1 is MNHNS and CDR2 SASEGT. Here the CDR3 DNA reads TGTGCCAGCGGCCTGTACGATGGCTACACCTTC. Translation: CASGLYDGYTF.

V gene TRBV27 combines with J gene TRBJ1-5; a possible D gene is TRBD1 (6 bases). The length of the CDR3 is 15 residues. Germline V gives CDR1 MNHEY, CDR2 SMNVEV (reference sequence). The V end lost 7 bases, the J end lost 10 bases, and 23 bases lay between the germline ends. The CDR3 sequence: CASTPKGGARQPQHF. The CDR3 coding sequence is TGTGCCAGCACCCCGAAGGGGGGGGCCCGCCAACCCCAGCATTTT.

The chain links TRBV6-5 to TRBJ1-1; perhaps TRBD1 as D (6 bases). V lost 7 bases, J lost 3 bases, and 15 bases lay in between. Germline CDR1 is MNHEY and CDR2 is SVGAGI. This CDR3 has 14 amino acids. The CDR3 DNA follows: TGTGCCAGCACCAGGGGCAGCCAGGACACTGAAGCTTTCTTT. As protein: CASTRGSQDTEAFF.

The CDR3 region has the DNA TGTGCCAGCAGTTTTGCGTTGGTTTCGGATTCACCCCTCCACTTT. Encoded protein: CASSFALVSDSPLHF. The gene calls are TRBV27 and TRBJ1-6; D call uncertain. CDR3 length: 15 residues. The V gene's germline CDR1 is MNHEY and CDR2 SMNVEV (reference sequence). Trimming left V 3 bases short and J 8 bases short, with 14 bases between.

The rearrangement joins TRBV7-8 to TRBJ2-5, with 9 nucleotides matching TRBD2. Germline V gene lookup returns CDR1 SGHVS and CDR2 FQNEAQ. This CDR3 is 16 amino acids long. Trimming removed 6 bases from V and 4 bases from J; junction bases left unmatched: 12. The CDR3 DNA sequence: TGTGCCAGCAGGGACCTTAGCGGGGGAGTTGTAGAGACCCAGTACTTC. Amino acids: CASRDLSGGVVETQYF.

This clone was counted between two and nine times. CDR3 sequence reads: CASSDGTGGDEQFF. For the CDR3, the DNA is TGTGCCAGCAGTGACGGGACAGGGGGCGATGAGCAGTTCTTC. The genes are TRBV6-4 and TRBJ2-1; 12 bases are shared with TRBD1. The CDR3 extends over 14 amino acids. After removal of 2 bases from V and 8 bases from J, the junction contained 1 base not matched to a gene. CDR1 and CDR2 (germline): MRHNA, SNTAGT.

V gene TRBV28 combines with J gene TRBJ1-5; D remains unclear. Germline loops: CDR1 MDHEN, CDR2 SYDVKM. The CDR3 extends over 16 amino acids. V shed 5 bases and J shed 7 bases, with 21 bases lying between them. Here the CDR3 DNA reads TGTGCCAGCAGTACCCCCCGGAGGGCCCTGGGGCAGCCCCAGCATTTT. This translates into CASSTPRRALGQPQHF.

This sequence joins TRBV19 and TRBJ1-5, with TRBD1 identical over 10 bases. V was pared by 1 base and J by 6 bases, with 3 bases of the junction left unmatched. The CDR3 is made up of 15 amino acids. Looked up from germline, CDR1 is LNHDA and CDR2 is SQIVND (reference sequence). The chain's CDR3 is CASSIGRTGGQPQHF. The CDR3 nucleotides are TGTGCCAGTAGTATAGGCCGGACAGGGGGTCAGCCCCAGCATTTT. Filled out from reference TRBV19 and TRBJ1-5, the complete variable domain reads DGGITQSPKYLFRKEGQNVTLSCEQNLNHDAMYWYRQDPGQGLRLIYYSQIVNDFQKGDIAEGYSVSREKKESFPLTVTSAQKNPTAFYLCASSIGRTGGQPQHFGDGTRLSIL.

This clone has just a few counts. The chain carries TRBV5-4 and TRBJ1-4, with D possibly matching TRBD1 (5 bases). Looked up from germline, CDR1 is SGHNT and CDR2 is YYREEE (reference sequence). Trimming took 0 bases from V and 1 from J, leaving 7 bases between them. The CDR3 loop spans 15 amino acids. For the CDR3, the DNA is TGTGCCAGCAGCTTGGCGGGGGGAACTAATGAAAAACTGTTTTTT. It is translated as CASSLAGGTNEKLFF.

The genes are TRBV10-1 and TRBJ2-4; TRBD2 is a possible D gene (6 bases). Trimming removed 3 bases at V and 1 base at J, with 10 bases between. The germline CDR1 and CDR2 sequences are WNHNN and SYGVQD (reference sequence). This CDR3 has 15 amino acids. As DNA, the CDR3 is TGCGCCAGCAGTGACGGGGGAACGGCCAAAAACATTCAGTACTTC. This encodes CASSDGGTAKNIQYF.

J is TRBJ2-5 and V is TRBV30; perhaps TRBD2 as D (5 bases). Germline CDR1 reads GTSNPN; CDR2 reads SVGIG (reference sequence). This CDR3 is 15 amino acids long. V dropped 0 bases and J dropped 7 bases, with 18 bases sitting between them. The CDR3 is CAWSVQAFSAGTQYF. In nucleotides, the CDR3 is TGTGCCTGGAGTGTGCAGGCCTTCTCTGCGGGGACCCAGTACTTC.

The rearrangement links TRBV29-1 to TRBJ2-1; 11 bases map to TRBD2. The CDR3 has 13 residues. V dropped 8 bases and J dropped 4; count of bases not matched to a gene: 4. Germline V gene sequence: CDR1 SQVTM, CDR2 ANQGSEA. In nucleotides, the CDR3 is TGCAGCCCCCGACTAGCGGGATACAATGAGCAGTTCTTC. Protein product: CSPRLAGYNEQFF.

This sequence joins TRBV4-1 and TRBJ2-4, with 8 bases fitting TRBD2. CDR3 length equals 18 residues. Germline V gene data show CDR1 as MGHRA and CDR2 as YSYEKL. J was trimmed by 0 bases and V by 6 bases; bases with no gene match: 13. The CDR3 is CASSGGLAGPLAKNIQYF. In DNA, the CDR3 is TGCGCCAGCAGTGGCGGGCTAGCGGGCCCACTAGCCAAAAACATTCAGTACTTC.

The CDR3 region has the DNA TGTGCCAGCAGTTACAATAGCGCCAGCACAGATACGCAGTATTTT. Its translation: CASSYNSASTDTQYF. The J gene is TRBJ2-3, the V gene TRBV6-5, with a possible D match to TRBD2 (5 bases). Germline V gene sequence: CDR1 MNHEY, CDR2 SVGAGI. The CDR3 loop spans 15 amino acids. V was clipped by 2 bases and J by 0 bases, with 9 bases between them.

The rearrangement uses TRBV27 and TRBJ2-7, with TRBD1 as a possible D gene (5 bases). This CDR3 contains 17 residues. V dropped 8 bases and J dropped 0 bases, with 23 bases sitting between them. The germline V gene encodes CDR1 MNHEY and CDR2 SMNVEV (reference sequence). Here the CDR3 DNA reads TGTGCCAGCCCTGAGGTTTCGGGCAGGGAAGGCTCCTACGAGCAGTACGTC. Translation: CASPEVSGREGSYEQYV.

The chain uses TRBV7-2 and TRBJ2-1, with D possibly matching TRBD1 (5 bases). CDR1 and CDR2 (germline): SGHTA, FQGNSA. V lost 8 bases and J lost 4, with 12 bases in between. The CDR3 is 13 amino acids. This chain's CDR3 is CASGRGSYNEQFF. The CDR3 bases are TGTGCCAGCGGAAGGGGCAGTTACAATGAGCAGTTCTTC.

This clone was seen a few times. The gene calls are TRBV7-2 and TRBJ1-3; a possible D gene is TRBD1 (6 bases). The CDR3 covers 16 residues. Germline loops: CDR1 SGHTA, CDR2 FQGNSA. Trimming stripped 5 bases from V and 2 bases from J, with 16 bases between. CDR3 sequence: CASSLTGIGPGNTIYF. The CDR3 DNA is TGTGCCAGCAGCCTTACAGGGATTGGGCCTGGAAACACCATATATTTT.